The 32 T cell receptor beta chains presented below share a single source sample, sequenced in a study of OX40 agonist ivuxolimab in advanced cancers. Profiled with immunoSEQ multiplex PCR; TCRdb holds only in-frame clones, not every one. The sample yields 55,000 to 60,000 clones, around nine tenths seen once. The specimen comprised CD4+ or CD8+ T cells sorted from blood, sampled in a trial of the OX40 agonist ivuxolimab. These receptor sequences come from an adult with an advanced solid tumor such as melanoma, head and neck, liver or kidney cancer.

The chain employs TRBV2 and TRBJ1-4; no reliable D call. The germline V gene has CDR1 SNHLY and CDR2 FYNNEI. V lost 8 bases and J 7 bases, leaving 14 bases between the germline ends. This CDR3 comprises 13 residues. The CDR3 here is CASSPQHSEKLFF. CDR3 sequence (DNA): TGTGCCAGCTCCCCCCAGCACAGTGAAAAACTGTTTTTT.

The chain uses TRBV6-4 and TRBJ2-1; a possible D gene is TRBD2 (6 bases). The CDR3 covers 13 residues. V was pared by 2 bases and J by 8 bases, with 10 bases between. Germline V gene lookup returns CDR1 MRHNA and CDR2 SNTAGT. CDR3 sequence: CASSDEGRHEQFF. In DNA form, the CDR3 reads TGTGCCAGCAGTGACGAGGGGAGGCATGAGCAGTTCTTC.

A word on this clone: Within the sample, other DNA sequences also encode this same CDR3. The J gene is TRBJ2-1, the V gene TRBV27; D gene unclear. Germline assignment: CDR1 MNHEY and CDR2 SMNVEV (reference sequence). V was pared by 5 bases and J by 3 bases, with 2 bases between. The length of the CDR3 is 11 residues. CDR3 loop: CASSRYNEQFF. The CDR3 DNA is TGTGCCAGCAGTCGCTACAATGAGCAGTTCTTC.

The rearrangement joins TRBV11-3 to TRBJ1-3, with D possibly being TRBD1 (6 bases). Germline assignment: CDR1 SGHNT and CDR2 YENEEA. The length of the CDR3 is 13 residues. The V end was cut by 4 bases, the J end by 3 bases, with 7 bases between. In nucleotides, the CDR3 is TGTGCCAGCAGCTCGGACAGTGGAAACACCATATATTTT. Translating it yields CASSSDSGNTIYF.

The chain links TRBV7-6 to TRBJ2-1; D is ambiguous. CDR3 length: 15 amino acids. V was pared by 4 bases and J by 1 base, with 11 bases between. Germline V lookup: CDR1 SGHVS, CDR2 FNYEAQ. In DNA, the CDR3 is TGTGCCAGCAGCTCGACTTGGGGTTCCTACAATGAGCAGTTCTTC. Translating it yields CASSSTWGSYNEQFF. The complete variable domain, with remaining parts taken from reference TRBV7-6 and TRBJ2-1, reads GAGVSQSPRYKVTKRGQDVALRCDPISGHVSLYWYRQALGQGPEFLTYFNYEAQQDKSGLPNDRFSAERPEGSISTLTIQRTEQRDSAMYRCASSSTWGSYNEQFFGPGTRLTVL.

CDR3 DNA sequence: TGTGCCAGCAGCGGTGAGAAGAGGGGCTACACCTTC. Its protein is CASSGEKRGYTF. The genes are TRBV9 and TRBJ1-2; no firm D call. The CDR3 totals 12 residues. Trimming stripped 3 bases from V and 8 bases from J, with 11 bases between. CDR1 SGDLS and CDR2 YYNGEE come from the germline V gene.

V gene TRBV30 combines with J gene TRBJ1-4; D is unclear. CDR1 is GTSNPN, CDR2 SVGIG, per germline (reference sequence). V was clipped by 2 bases and J by 3 bases, with 7 bases between them. This CDR3 is built from 13 residues. The CDR3 sequence is CAWSLRSNEKLFF. The CDR3 DNA reads TGTGCCTGGAGTCTAAGATCTAATGAAAAACTGTTTTTT.

Regarding this clone: Other DNA sequences in the sample encode the same CDR3. The chain links TRBV2 to TRBJ2-5; unclear D gene. The germline V gene encodes CDR1 SNHLY and CDR2 FYNNEI. V was clipped by 5 bases and J by 4 bases, with 11 bases between them. The CDR3 is made up of 13 amino acids. For the CDR3, the DNA is TGTGCCAGCAGTCGAGGCGGCAGAGAGACCCAGTACTTC. As protein: CASSRGGRETQYF.

This sequence joins TRBV7-2 and TRBJ1-4, with a tentative D call TRBD1 (6 bases). CDR3 length: 14 amino acids. Germline values: CDR1 SGHTA, CDR2 FQGNSA. The V end was cut by 1 base, the J end by 7 bases, with 10 bases between. For the CDR3, the DNA is TGTGCCAGCAGCTTAGGGGGGGCTGTTGAAAAACTGTTTTTT. This codes for CASSLGGAVEKLFF.

The chain combines TRBV27 with TRBJ1-5; D possibly corresponds to TRBD1 (5 bases). This CDR3 region has 14 residues. V was trimmed by 3 bases and J by 7 bases, leaving 13 bases between them. In germline, CDR1 is MNHEY, CDR2 SMNVEV (reference sequence). CDR3 loop: CASSFRQFGQPQHF. In DNA form, the CDR3 reads TGTGCCAGCAGTTTCCGACAGTTTGGGCAGCCCCAGCATTTT.

A few counts support this clone. The rearrangement links TRBV16 to TRBJ2-7; 7 bases are shared with TRBD1. V lost 2 bases and J lost 5; bases outside the gene matches: 9. CDR3 length: 15 amino acids. The germline V gene has CDR1 KGHSY and CDR2 FQNENV. For the CDR3, the DNA is TGTGCCAGCAGCCAAAGGCCAGGGGGATTCCACGAGCAGTACTTC. It specifies CASSQRPGGFHEQYF.

The V and J genes are TRBV18 and TRBJ1-1; D not certain. Germline loops: CDR1 KGHSH, CDR2 LQKENI. Trimming stripped 2 bases from V and 1 base from J, with 11 bases between. This CDR3 comprises 15 residues. The CDR3 DNA reads as TGTGCCAGCTCACCAGGGGAGGGAAGGAACACTGAAGCTTTCTTT. Protein sequence: CASSPGEGRNTEAFF.

This clone came up a few times. V and J are TRBV5-4 and TRBJ2-2; possibly TRBD1 or TRBD2 for D (5 bases each). The CDR3 totals 13 residues. CDR1 and CDR2 from the germline V gene are SGHNT and YYREEE (reference sequence). The V and J ends lost 2 bases and 11 bases respectively, with 13 bases between them. The CDR3 sequence is CASSLGGGTELFF. The CDR3 DNA sequence: TGTGCCAGCAGCTTAGGTGGGGGAACCGAGCTGTTTTTT.

This chain connects TRBV4-2 to TRBJ1-2; D ambiguous. V gave up 4 bases and J gave up 6 bases, with 18 bases separating them. There are 15 residues in the CDR3. The germline V gene has CDR1 LGHNA and CDR2 YNFKEQ. CDR3 protein: CASSLKAAFADGYTF. CDR3 sequence (DNA): TGTGCCAGCAGCCTGAAGGCGGCTTTCGCCGATGGCTACACCTTC.

The chain joins TRBV5-1 to TRBJ2-1; tentative D call: TRBD2 (6 bases). The length of the CDR3 is 14 residues. Germline V gene lookup returns CDR1 SGHRS and CDR2 YFSETQ. Trimming removed 6 bases at V and 2 bases at J, with 12 bases between. CDR3 amino acids: CASTNQRAYNEQFF. DNA for the CDR3: TGCGCCAGCACGAATCAGCGGGCCTACAATGAGCAGTTCTTC.

The chain couples TRBV28 to TRBJ1-1, with D possibly being TRBD1 (5 bases). V lost 4 bases and J lost 7, with 19 bases in between. CDR3 size: 15 residues. Germline CDR1 and CDR2: MDHEN and SYDVKM. The CDR3 spells CASSSASGGGVEAFF. As DNA, the CDR3 is TGTGCCAGCAGTTCCGCTAGTGGGGGAGGAGTTGAAGCTTTCTTT.

The V call is TRBV5-1, the J call TRBJ2-3; D is perhaps TRBD2 (6 bases). This CDR3 contains 15 residues. Between the trimmed V and J ends, which lost 3 bases and 3 bases, there was a span of 14 bases. Germline loops: CDR1 SGHRS, CDR2 YFSETQ. CDR3 protein: CASSSGLGPTDTQYF. The CDR3 coding sequence is TGCGCCAGCAGCTCGGGACTGGGCCCTACAGATACGCAGTATTTT.

The chain joins TRBV6-5 to TRBJ2-1; 10 nucleotides line up with TRBD2. Trimming cost V 6 bases and J 10 bases; bases outside gene matches: 12. The germline V gene encodes CDR1 MNHEY and CDR2 SVGAGI. The CDR3 runs 15 residues. The CDR3 DNA is TGTGCCAGCAGGAAATTCTGGCTAGCGGGAGACGAGCAGTTCTTC. This gives the protein CASRKFWLAGDEQFF.

J is TRBJ2-7 and V is TRBV7-2; perhaps TRBD1 as D (6 bases). Trimming removed 3 bases from V and 0 bases from J, with 9 bases in between. The CDR3 length is 14 residues. Germline V gene lookup returns CDR1 SGHTA and CDR2 FQGNSA. The DNA for the CDR3 is TGTGCCAGCAGCTTCCAGGGGAGCTCCTACGAGCAGTACTTC. Its protein product is CASSFQGSSYEQYF.

This clone turned up a few times. This chain links TRBV6-1 with TRBJ1-5; 10 bases agree with TRBD1. Losses at the gene ends were 6 bases for V and 2 bases for J; bases not matched to a gene: 1. The CDR3 covers 14 residues. Germline CDR1 reads MNHNS; CDR2 reads SASEGT. CDR3 DNA sequence: TGTGCCAGCAGAGGGACAGGGGGCAATCAGCCCCAGCATTTT. Amino acid sequence: CASRGTGGNQPQHF.

This chain uses TRBV5-1 with TRBJ2-1; 9 nucleotides match TRBD2. In germline, CDR1 is SGHRS, CDR2 YFSETQ. V was pared by 7 bases and J by 7 bases, with 15 bases of the junction left unmatched. The CDR3 runs to 16 residues. For the CDR3, the DNA is TGCGCCAGCCAAACCCAGGCGGGAGGGCCGGGGAATGAGCAGTTCTTC. Translation gives CASQTQAGGPGNEQFF.

This clone appeared once. This chain links TRBV5-1 with TRBJ2-4; 8 bases line up with TRBD1. Trimming took 4 bases from V and 3 from J; bases not matched to a gene: 12. CDR3 length: 17 residues. The germline gives CDR1 SGHRS, CDR2 YFSETQ. CDR3 sequence: CASSPQGAGMGKNIQYF. In nucleotides, the CDR3 is TGCGCCAGCAGCCCCCAGGGGGCCGGGATGGGCAAAAACATTCAGTACTTC. The whole variable domain, filled in from reference TRBV5-1 and TRBJ2-4, reads KAGVTQTPRYLIKTRGQQVTLSCSPISGHRSVSWYQQTPGQGLQFLFEYFSETQRNKGNFPGRFSGRQFSNSRSEMNVSTLELGDSALYLCASSPQGAGMGKNIQYFGAGTRLSVL.

This rearrangement joins TRBV27 to TRBJ2-7; maybe TRBD2 (6 bases). CDR1 and CDR2 from the germline V gene are MNHEY and SMNVEV (reference sequence). This CDR3 has 14 amino acids. Trimming removed 1 base from V and 5 bases from J, with 12 bases in between. The DNA for the CDR3 is TGTGCCAGCAGTTTATTCGGGGGATTGGACGAGCAGTACTTC. Its protein product is CASSLFGGLDEQYF.

The V call is TRBV25-1, the J call TRBJ1-6; 9 bases are a match to TRBD1. This CDR3 is built from 17 residues. From germline, CDR1 is MGHDK and CDR2 SYGVNS. The V and J ends lost 4 bases and 4 bases, in that order; junction bases with no gene match: 8. The CDR3 loop reads CASSGRTGDQYNSPLHF. The CDR3 bases are TGTGCCAGCAGTGGGAGGACAGGGGACCAATATAATTCACCCCTCCACTTT.

The gene calls are TRBV5-6 and TRBJ2-6; either TRBD1 or TRBD2 may fit D (5 bases each). The V gene lost 4 bases and the J gene lost 4 bases, with 21 bases spanning the gap. Germline V gene data show CDR1 as SGHDT and CDR2 as YYEEEE. This CDR3 is 18 amino acids long. The CDR3 protein is CASSRPGALPSGANVLTF. The CDR3 DNA follows: TGTGCCAGCAGCCGGCCCGGGGCCTTACCGTCGGGGGCCAACGTCCTGACTTTC.

V and J are TRBV6-5 and TRBJ2-7; no definite D call. Germline V gene lookup returns CDR1 MNHEY and CDR2 SVGAGI. The V end lost 7 bases, the J end lost 3 bases, and 7 bases lay between the germline ends. CDR3 length: 11 amino acids. The CDR3 loop reads CASTVSYEQYF. CDR3 coding DNA: TGTGCCAGCACCGTTAGCTACGAGCAGTACTTC.

V and J are TRBV5-1 and TRBJ1-2; 7 positions match TRBD1. This CDR3 is built from 15 residues. With V trimmed by 3 bases and J by 4 bases, 9 bases remained unmatched. Germline CDR1 SGHRS, CDR2 YFSETQ. This CDR3 reads CASSSPGQTFYGYTF. DNA for the CDR3: TGCGCCAGCAGCTCGCCGGGACAGACTTTCTATGGCTACACCTTC.

J is TRBJ2-1 and V is TRBV5-1; 10 bases match TRBD2. The CDR3 sequence is 15 residues long. Germline V gene lookup returns CDR1 SGHRS and CDR2 YFSETQ. V shed 4 bases, J shed 6 bases, and the junction held 7 bases outside the gene matches. The CDR3 loop is CASSTGLAAANEQFF. As DNA, the CDR3 is TGCGCCAGCAGCACAGGACTAGCGGCCGCCAATGAGCAGTTCTTC.

The chain is built from TRBV7-6 and TRBJ2-1, with D possibly matching TRBD2 (5 bases). The V end lost 4 bases, the J end lost 4 bases, and 11 bases lay between the germline ends. The V gene's germline CDR1 is SGHVS and CDR2 FNYEAQ. This CDR3 contains 14 residues. The CDR3 protein is CASSSPSGYNEQFF. As DNA, the CDR3 is TGTGCCAGCAGCTCCCCGTCGGGGTACAATGAGCAGTTCTTC.

For the CDR3, the DNA is TGTGCCAGCTCACCTGACAGGTCGGAAGAGCAGTACTTC. Translating it yields CASSPDRSEEQYF. The V call is TRBV18, the J call TRBJ2-7; TRBD1 might be the D (6 bases). The germline CDR1 and CDR2 sequences are KGHSH and LQKENI. This CDR3 comprises 13 residues. Deletions cut 3 bases from V and 7 bases from J, with 13 bases between. The variable domain in full, completed from reference TRBV18 and TRBJ2-7, reads NAGVMQNPRHLVRRRGQEARLRCSPMKGHSHVYWYRQLPEEGLKFMVYLQKENIIDESGMPKERFSAEFPKEGPSILRIQQVVRGDSAAYFCASSPDRSEEQYFGPGTRLTVT.

This rearrangement joins TRBV10-3 to TRBJ1-2, with D possibly TRBD1 on 6 matching bases. This CDR3 is 16 amino acids long. V was clipped by 4 bases and J by 0 bases, with 15 bases between them. The germline gives CDR1 ENHRY, CDR2 SYGVKD. CDR3: CAISAWTDLANYGYTF. CDR3 sequence (DNA): TGTGCCATCAGTGCCTGGACAGACCTAGCTAACTATGGCTACACCTTC.

This clone was counted once. This chain links TRBV11-2 with TRBJ2-2; 10 bases map to TRBD1. The CDR3 length is 16 residues. CDR1 is SGHAT, CDR2 FQNNGV, per germline. Trimming cost V 5 bases and J 0 bases; bases outside gene matches: 3. The CDR3 sequence: CASSLGQGANTGELFF. The DNA for the CDR3 is TGTGCCAGCAGCCTAGGACAGGGGGCGAACACCGGGGAGCTGTTTTTT. The whole variable domain, filled in from reference TRBV11-2 and TRBJ2-2, reads EAGVAQSPRYKIIEKRQSVAFWCNPISGHATLYWYQQILGQGPKLLIQFQNNGVVDDSQLPKDRFSAERLKGVDSTLKIQPAKLEDSAVYLCASSLGQGANTGELFFGEGSRLTVL.